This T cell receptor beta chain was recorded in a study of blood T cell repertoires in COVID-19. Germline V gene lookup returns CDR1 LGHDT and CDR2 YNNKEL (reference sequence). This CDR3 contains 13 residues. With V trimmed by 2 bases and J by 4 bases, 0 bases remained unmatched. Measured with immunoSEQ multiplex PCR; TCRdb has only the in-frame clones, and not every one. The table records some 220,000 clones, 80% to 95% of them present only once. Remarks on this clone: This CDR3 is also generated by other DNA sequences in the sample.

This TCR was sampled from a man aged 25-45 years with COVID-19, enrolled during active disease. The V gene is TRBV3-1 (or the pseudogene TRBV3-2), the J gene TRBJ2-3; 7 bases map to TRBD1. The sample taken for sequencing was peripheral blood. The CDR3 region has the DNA TGTGCCAGCAGCCAAAGGGGGCCAGATACGCAGTATTTT. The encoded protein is CASSQRGPDTQYF.